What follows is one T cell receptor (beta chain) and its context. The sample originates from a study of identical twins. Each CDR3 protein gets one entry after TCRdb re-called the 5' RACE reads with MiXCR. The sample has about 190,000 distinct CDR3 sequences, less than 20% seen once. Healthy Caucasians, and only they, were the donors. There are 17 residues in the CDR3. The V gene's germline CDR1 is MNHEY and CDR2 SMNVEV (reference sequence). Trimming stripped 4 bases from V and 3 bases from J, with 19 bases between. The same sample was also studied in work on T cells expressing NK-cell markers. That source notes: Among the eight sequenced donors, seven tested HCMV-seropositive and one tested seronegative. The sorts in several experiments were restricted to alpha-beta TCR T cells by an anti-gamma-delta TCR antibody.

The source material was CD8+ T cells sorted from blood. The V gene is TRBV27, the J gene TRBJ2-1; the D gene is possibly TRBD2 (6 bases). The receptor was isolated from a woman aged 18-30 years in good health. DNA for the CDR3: TGTGCCAGCAGTTCTGACCATAGCGGCCCTATCTACAATGAGCAGTTCTTC. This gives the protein CASSSDHSGPIYNEQFF.